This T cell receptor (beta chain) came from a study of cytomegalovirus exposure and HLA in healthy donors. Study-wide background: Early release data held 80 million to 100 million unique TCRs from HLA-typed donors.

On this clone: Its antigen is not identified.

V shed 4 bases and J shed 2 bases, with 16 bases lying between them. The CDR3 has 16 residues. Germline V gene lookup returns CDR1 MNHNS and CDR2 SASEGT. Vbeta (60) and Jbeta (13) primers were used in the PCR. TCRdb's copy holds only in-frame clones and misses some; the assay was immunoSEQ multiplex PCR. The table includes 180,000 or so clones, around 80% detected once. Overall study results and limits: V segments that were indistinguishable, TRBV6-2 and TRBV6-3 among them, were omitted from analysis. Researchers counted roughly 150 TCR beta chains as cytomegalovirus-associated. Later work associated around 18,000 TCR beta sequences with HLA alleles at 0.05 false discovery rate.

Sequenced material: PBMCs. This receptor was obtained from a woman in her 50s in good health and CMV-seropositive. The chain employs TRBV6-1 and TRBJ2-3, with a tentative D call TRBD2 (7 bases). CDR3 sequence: CASSVSAGAPTDTQYF. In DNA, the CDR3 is TGTGCCAGCAGTGTCTCGGCGGGGGCACCCACAGATACGCAGTATTTT.